The present T cell receptor (beta chain) was sequenced within a study of blood T cell repertoires in COVID-19. Whole-study context: Specimens from acute and convalescent COVID-19 originated in the United States, Italy and Spain.

Original data processing: From reference gene primer amplification, estimates of nucleated cell counts were derived. Sequenced by immunoSEQ multiplex PCR; TCRdb stores in-frame clones only, minus some. V, J and clone size are taken as reported in that table, and D and trimming were inferred from the DNA itself. The sample shows roughly 100,000 clones, approximately 86% of them seen only once. J was trimmed by 3 bases and V by 3 bases; bases with no gene match: 4. The CDR3 extends over 15 amino acids. Per the germline V gene, CDR1 is LNHDA and CDR2 is SQIVND (reference sequence). Material: peripheral blood. The source is a man in his fifties with active or convalescent COVID-19. This chain joins TRBV19 and TRBJ2-2; TRBD2 agrees at 7 bases. DNA for the CDR3: TGTGCCAGTAGTATGAAGGGGAGGGACACCGGGGAGCTGTTTTTT. This gives the protein CASSMKGRDTGELFF.